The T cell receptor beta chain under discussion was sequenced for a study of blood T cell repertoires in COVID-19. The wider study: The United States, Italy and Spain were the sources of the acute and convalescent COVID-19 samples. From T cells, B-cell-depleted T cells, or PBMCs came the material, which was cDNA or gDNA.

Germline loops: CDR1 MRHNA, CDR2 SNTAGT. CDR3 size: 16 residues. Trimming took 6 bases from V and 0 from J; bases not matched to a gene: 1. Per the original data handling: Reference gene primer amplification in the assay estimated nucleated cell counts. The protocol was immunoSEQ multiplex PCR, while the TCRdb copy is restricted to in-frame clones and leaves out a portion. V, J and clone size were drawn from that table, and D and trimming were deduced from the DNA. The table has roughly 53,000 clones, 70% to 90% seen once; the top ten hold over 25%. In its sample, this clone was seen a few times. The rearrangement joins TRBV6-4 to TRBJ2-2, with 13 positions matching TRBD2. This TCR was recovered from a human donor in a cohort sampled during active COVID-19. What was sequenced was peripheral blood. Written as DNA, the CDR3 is TGTGCCAGCAGCGGACTAGCGGGGGCGAACACCGGGGAGCTGTTTTTT. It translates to CASSGLAGANTGELFF.